Shown below are 4 T cell receptor beta chains from a single sample sequenced in a study of blood T cell repertoires in COVID-19. The data were produced by immunoSEQ multiplex PCR, yet TCRdb's version contains in-frame clones alone and is incomplete. The table lists 250,000 to 350,000 clones, approximately 85% of them singletons. Sequenced: PBMCs or T cells enriched from blood (not recorded which). All receptors derive from a woman in her 30s who had recovered from COVID-19.

This chain connects TRBV7-9 to TRBJ1-1; D unresolved. The CDR3 contains 13 residues. Germline CDR1 is SEHNR and CDR2 is FQNEAQ (reference sequence). V was pared by 5 bases and J by 1 base, with 8 bases between. The CDR3 protein is CASSLSKNTEAFF. For the CDR3, the DNA is TGTGCCAGCAGCCTGTCTAAGAACACTGAAGCTTTCTTT. The full variable domain, in which reference TRBV7-9 and TRBJ1-1 provide the parts outside the CDR3, is DTGVSQNPRHKITKRGQNVTFRCDPISEHNRLYWYRQTLGQGPEFLTYFQNEAQLEKSRLLSDRFSAERPKGSFSTLEIQRTEQGDSAMYLCASSLSKNTEAFFGQGTRLTVV.

In this sample, this clone turned up once. The chain joins TRBV10-3 to TRBJ1-5; D gene ambiguous. The V and J ends lost 0 bases and 3 bases respectively, with 9 bases between them. Looked up from germline, CDR1 is ENHRY and CDR2 is SYGVKD. The CDR3 is made up of 15 amino acids. The CDR3 DNA reads TGTGCCATCAGTGAGTCGGGAGGGCCCAATCAGCCCCAGCATTTT. Translation: CAISESGGPNQPQHF.

V usage is TRBV7-2 and J usage is TRBJ1-1; 8 bases are a match to TRBD1. V was pared by 5 bases and J by 5 bases, with 10 bases of the junction left unmatched. Germline V gives CDR1 SGHTA, CDR2 FQGNSA. This CDR3 is built from 15 residues. The CDR3 DNA sequence: TGTGCCAGCAGCCCATCAGGGGGCGTCGGAACTGAAGCTTTCTTT. Translated: CASSPSGGVGTEAFF.

This chain uses TRBV28 with TRBJ2-7, with D possibly TRBD1 on 5 matching bases. V shed 0 bases and J shed 3 bases, with 15 bases lying between them. This CDR3 region has 16 residues. Germline V lookup: CDR1 MDHEN, CDR2 SYDVKM. CDR3 nucleotides: TGTGCCAGCAGTTTATGGCATCAAGGGCAGGGCTACGAGCAGTACTTC. Protein: CASSLWHQGQGYEQYF.